This TCR beta chain was observed in a study of sequential checkpoint blockade in melanoma. The overall study: First-line arms were nivolumab then ipilimumab, or the reverse, randomized 1:1.

The assay was immunoSEQ multiplex PCR, and TCRdb's table has in-frame clones only and misses some. This repertoire shows more than 20,000 clones, around 80% found once; its top ten account for 11%. Germline loops: CDR1 SGHAT, CDR2 FQNNGV. J lost 1 base, V lost 5 bases, and 6 bases had no gene match. The CDR3 is 15 residues long. Indicated treatment: randomized to nivolumab then ipilimumab (arm A) or the reverse (arm B). From thawed PBMCs, live CD3+CD8+ cells negative for CD19 and CD56 were sorted. This chain uses TRBV11-2 with TRBJ1-1; 8 bases fit TRBD1. This clonotype originated in a human donor with melanoma. The material sequenced was CD8+ T cells sorted from blood (inferred from file names), taken from a patient given nivolumab and ipilimumab in sequence. The CDR3 spells CASSVGQGGNTEAFF. The CDR3 nucleotides read TGTGCCAGCAGCGTCGGACAGGGTGGGAACACTGAAGCTTTCTTT.